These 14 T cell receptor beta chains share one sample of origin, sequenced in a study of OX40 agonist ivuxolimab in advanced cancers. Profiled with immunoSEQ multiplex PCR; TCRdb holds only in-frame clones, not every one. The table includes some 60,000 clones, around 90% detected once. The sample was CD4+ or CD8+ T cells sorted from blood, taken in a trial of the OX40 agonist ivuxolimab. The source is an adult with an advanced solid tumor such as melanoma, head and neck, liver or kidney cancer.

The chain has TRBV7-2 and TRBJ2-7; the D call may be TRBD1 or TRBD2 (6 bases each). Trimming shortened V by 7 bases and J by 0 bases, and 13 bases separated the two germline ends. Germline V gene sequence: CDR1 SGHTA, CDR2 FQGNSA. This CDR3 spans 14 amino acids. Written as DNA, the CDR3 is TGTGCCAGCAAATTAGGGGGGAGCTCCTACGAGCAGTACTTC. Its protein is CASKLGGSSYEQYF. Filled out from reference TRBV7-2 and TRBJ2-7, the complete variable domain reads GAGVSQSPSNKVTEKGKDVELRCDPISGHTALYWYRQSLGQGLEFLIYFQGNSAPDKSGLPSDRFSAERTGGSVSTLTIQRTQQEDSAVYLCASKLGGSSYEQYFGPGTRLTVT.

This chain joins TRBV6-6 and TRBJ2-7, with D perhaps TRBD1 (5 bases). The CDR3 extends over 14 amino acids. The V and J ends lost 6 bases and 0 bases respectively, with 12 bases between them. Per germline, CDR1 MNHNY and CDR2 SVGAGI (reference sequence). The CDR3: CASRATASSYEQYF. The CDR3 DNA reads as TGTGCCAGCAGGGCGACAGCGAGCTCCTACGAGCAGTACTTC.

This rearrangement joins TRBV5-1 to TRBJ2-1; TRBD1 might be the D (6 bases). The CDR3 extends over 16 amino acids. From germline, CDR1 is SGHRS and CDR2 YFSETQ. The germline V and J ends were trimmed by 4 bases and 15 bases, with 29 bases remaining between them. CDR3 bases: TGCGCCAGCAGCCGATCGGACAGCAGGCGCTCAAGGAGCTGGTTCTTC. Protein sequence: CASSRSDSRRSRSWFF.

The CDR3 DNA is TGTGCCAGCAGGTGGGACCCCCCCCGGGAGCAGTACTTC. Protein product: CASRWDPPREQYF. The chain links TRBV2 to TRBJ2-7; possibly TRBD1 or TRBD2 for D (5 bases each). The V end was cut by 6 bases, the J end by 7 bases, with 16 bases between. The germline V gene encodes CDR1 SNHLY and CDR2 FYNNEI. This CDR3 spans 13 amino acids.

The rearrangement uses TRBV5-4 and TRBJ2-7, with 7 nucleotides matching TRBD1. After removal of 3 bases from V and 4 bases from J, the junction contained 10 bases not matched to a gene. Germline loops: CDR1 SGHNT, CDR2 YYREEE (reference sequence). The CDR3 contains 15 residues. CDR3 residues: CASSSTGTALYEQYF. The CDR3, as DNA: TGTGCCAGCAGCTCGACCGGGACAGCCTTGTACGAGCAGTACTTC.

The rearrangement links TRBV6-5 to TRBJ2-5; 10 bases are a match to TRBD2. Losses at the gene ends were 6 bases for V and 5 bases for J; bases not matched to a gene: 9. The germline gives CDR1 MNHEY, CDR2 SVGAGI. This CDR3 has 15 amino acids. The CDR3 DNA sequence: TGTGCCAGCAGATACGGGACTAGCGTCCGGGAGACCCAGTACTTC. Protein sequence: CASRYGTSVRETQYF.

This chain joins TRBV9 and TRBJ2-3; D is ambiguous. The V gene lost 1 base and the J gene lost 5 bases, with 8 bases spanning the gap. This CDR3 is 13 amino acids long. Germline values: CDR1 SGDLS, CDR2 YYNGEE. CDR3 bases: TGTGCCAGCAGCGTACCATTTGGAGATACGCAGTATTTT. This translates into CASSVPFGDTQYF.

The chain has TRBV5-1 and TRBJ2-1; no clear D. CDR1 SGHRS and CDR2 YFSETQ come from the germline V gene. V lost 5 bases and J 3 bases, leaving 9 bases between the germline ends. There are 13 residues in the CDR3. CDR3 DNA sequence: TGCGCCAGCAGGGTCGTGGACTACAATGAGCAGTTCTTC. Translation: CASRVVDYNEQFF.

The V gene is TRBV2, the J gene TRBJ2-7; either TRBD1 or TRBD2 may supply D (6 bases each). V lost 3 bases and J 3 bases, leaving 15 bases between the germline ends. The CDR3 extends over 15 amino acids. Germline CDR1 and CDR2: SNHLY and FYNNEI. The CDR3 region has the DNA TGTGCCAGCAGTGAGAGGGGGGAGATATACTACGAGCAGTACTTC. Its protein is CASSERGEIYYEQYF. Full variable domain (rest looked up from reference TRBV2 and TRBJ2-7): EPEVTQTPSHQVTQMGQEVILRCVPISNHLYFYWYRQILGQKVEFLVSFYNNEISEKSEIFDDQFSVERPDGSNFTLKIRSTKLEDSAMYFCASSERGEIYYEQYFGPGTRLTVT.

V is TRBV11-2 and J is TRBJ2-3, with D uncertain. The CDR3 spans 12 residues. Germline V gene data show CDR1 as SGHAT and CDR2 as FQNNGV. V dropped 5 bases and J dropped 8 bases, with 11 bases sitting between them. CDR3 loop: CASSELRVTQYF. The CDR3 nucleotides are TGTGCCAGCAGCGAACTACGAGTTACGCAGTATTTT.

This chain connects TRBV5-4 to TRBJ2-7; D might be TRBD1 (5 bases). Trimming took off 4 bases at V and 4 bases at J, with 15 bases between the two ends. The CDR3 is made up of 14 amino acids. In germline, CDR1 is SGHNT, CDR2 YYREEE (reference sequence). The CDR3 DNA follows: TGTGCCAGCAGCCCCTGGGGTCAGGGTTACGAGCAGTACTTC. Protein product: CASSPWGQGYEQYF. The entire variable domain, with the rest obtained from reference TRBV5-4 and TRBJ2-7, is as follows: ETGVTQSPTHLIKTRGQQVTLRCSSQSGHNTVSWYQQALGQGPQFIFQYYREEENGRGNFPPRFSGLQFPNYSSELNVNALELDDSALYLCASSPWGQGYEQYFGPGTRLTVT.

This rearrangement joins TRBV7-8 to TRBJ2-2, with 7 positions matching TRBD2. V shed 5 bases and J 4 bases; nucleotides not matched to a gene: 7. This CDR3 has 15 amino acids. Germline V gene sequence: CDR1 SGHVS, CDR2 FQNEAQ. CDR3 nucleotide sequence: TGTGCCAGCAGCCCGCGGGACTATATCACCGGGGAGCTGTTTTTT. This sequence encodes CASSPRDYITGELFF.

The CDR3 bases are TGTGCCAGCAGTGAAGGGAGTCGGAAGACCCAGTACTTC. Its translation is CASSEGSRKTQYF. This chain uses TRBV6-1 with TRBJ2-5; no clear D. V lost 1 base to trimming and J lost 6 bases, with 9 bases between them. The CDR3 is 13 amino acids. The germline CDR1 and CDR2 sequences are MNHNS and SASEGT.

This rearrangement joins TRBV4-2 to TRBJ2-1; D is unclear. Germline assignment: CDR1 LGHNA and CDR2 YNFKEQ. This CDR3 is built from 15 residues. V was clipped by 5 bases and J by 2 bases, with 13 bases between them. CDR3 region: CASSIQHYTYNEQFF. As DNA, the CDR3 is TGTGCCAGCAGCATTCAACACTATACCTACAATGAGCAGTTCTTC.